These 23 T cell receptor beta chains were all obtained from the same sample, sequenced in a study of shared T cell receptors in the human thymus. Sequencing was performed with immunoSEQ multiplex PCR; in TCRdb, only in-frame clones are kept and a portion is missing. Here the sample spans approximately 580,000 clones, 75% to 85% being singletons. The same sample was also studied in work on human thymus T cells.

Sequences were obtained from thymocytes. All receptors derive from a boy under two years old with a congenital heart defect.

This clone was counted a few times. V and J are TRBV19 and TRBJ1-2; D might be TRBD1 (5 bases). This CDR3 is built from 13 residues. Germline values: CDR1 LNHDA, CDR2 SQIVND (reference sequence). V lost 3 bases and J lost 4, with 9 bases in between. CDR3 bases: TGTGCCAGTAGTATTGGAGGGACCTATGGCTACACCTTC. Amino acid sequence: CASSIGGTYGYTF. Looking up the rest from reference TRBV19 and TRBJ1-2 gives the full variable domain: DGGITQSPKYLFRKEGQNVTLSCEQNLNHDAMYWYRQDPGQGLRLIYYSQIVNDFQKGDIAEGYSVSREKKESFPLTVTSAQKNPTAFYLCASSIGGTYGYTFGSGTRLTVV.

V and J are TRBV21-1 and TRBJ2-7; TRBD1, as called in the table, went unchecked against the DNA. TRBV21-1 is a documented pseudogene. The CDR3 covers 16 residues. CDR3 DNA: TGTGCCAGCAGCATGGGACAGGACCCTGTCGGGGGCGAGCAGTACTTC. Encoded protein: CASSMGQDPVGGEQYF.

The chain carries TRBV19 and TRBJ2-7, with 13 bases aligning to TRBD2. This CDR3 is built from 17 residues. In germline, CDR1 is LNHDA, CDR2 SQIVND (reference sequence). The junction had 16 bases not matched to a gene; V was cut back by 9 bases and J by 5 bases. In nucleotides, the CDR3 is TGTGCCAGCACCGGGACTAGCGGGGTGGGTGGGGTTGACGAGCAGTACTTC. It is translated as CASTGTSGVGGVDEQYF.

This chain links TRBV2 with TRBJ2-7; weak D call: TRBD2 (6 bases). The V end lost 6 bases, the J end lost 0 bases, and 27 bases lay between the germline ends. Per germline, CDR1 SNHLY and CDR2 FYNNEI. This CDR3 has 19 residues. The CDR3, as DNA: TGTGCCAGCAGGAACCCGCTGGGTGGGGGGAAGCATGGCTCCTACGAGCAGTACTTC. Translation gives CASRNPLGGGKHGSYEQYF.

The chain couples TRBV5-1 to TRBJ2-3, with 12 bases identical to TRBD1. With V trimmed by 4 bases and J by 1 base, 7 bases remained unmatched. The germline gives CDR1 SGHRS, CDR2 YFSETQ. The CDR3 is 17 amino acids. The CDR3 loop reads CASSLGTGGRGTDTQYF. The CDR3 DNA is TGCGCCAGCAGCCTAGGGACAGGGGGCCGGGGCACAGATACGCAGTATTTT.

The V call is TRBV7-9, the J call TRBJ2-7, with D possibly being TRBD1 (6 bases). Germline V gene sequence: CDR1 SEHNR, CDR2 FQNEAQ (reference sequence). The CDR3 contains 13 residues. V lost 2 bases to trimming and J lost 2 bases, with 7 bases between them. This CDR3 reads CASSLTGTYEQYF. The CDR3 DNA is TGTGCCAGCAGCTTAACAGGGACCTACGAGCAGTACTTC.

V gene TRBV4-3 combines with J gene TRBJ2-3, with 12 bases lining up with TRBD2. This CDR3 has 16 residues. Trimming took 2 bases from V and 3 from J; bases not matched to a gene: 3. Per the germline V gene, CDR1 is LGHNA and CDR2 is YSLEER. The DNA for the CDR3 is TGCGCCAGCAGCCAAAGAGGGACTAGCGGGACAGATACGCAGTATTTT. It specifies CASSQRGTSGTDTQYF.

The CDR3 sequence is CASSHPGQGIGANVLTF. CDR3 DNA sequence: TGCGCCAGCAGCCATCCGGGACAGGGGATAGGGGCCAACGTCCTGACTTTC. The chain employs TRBV4-1 and TRBJ2-6, with TRBD1 matching over 10 bases. Germline CDR1 and CDR2: MGHRA and YSYEKL. After removal of 3 bases from V and 4 bases from J, the junction contained 6 bases not matched to a gene. The CDR3 has 17 residues.

The chain has TRBV7-2 and TRBJ1-5, with no clear D. Germline CDR1 reads SGHTA; CDR2 reads FQGNSA. The CDR3 sequence is 15 residues long. V shed 5 bases and J shed 0 bases, with 11 bases lying between them. The CDR3 coding sequence is TGTGCCAGCAGCCCAAGCATAAATAGCAATCAGCCCCAGCATTTT. Translation gives CASSPSINSNQPQHF.

The J gene is TRBJ2-4, the V gene TRBV2; the D is unclear. V was cut by 5 bases and J by 0 bases, with 14 bases left in between. Germline V gene sequence: CDR1 SNHLY, CDR2 FYNNEI. The CDR3 has 16 amino acids. As DNA, the CDR3 is TGTGCCAGCAGTCCGCCGAGCCCCGTAGCCAAAAACATTCAGTACTTC. Amino acid sequence: CASSPPSPVAKNIQYF.

This sequence joins TRBV27 and TRBJ2-1; 12 nucleotides line up with TRBD2. CDR1 and CDR2 from the germline V gene are MNHEY and SMNVEV (reference sequence). V dropped 8 bases and J dropped 5; count of bases not matched to a gene: 7. The CDR3 contains 15 residues. The CDR3: CASRTSGIVDNEQFF. CDR3 sequence (DNA): TGTGCCAGCCGGACTAGCGGGATCGTCGACAATGAGCAGTTCTTC.

The gene calls are TRBV5-1 and TRBJ1-4, with a tentative D call TRBD1 (5 bases). Germline V gives CDR1 SGHRS, CDR2 YFSETQ. There are 15 residues in the CDR3. With 0 bases removed from V and 4 bases from J, the gap between germline ends came to 10 bases. CDR3 protein: CASSLDGGGNEKLFF. CDR3 coding DNA: TGCGCCAGCAGCTTGGATGGGGGAGGTAATGAAAAACTGTTTTTT.

This clone was detected only once. The rearrangement links TRBV28 to TRBJ2-7, with D possibly matching TRBD2 (5 bases). The CDR3 loop spans 13 amino acids. The germline CDR1 and CDR2 sequences are MDHEN and SYDVKM. Trimming took 7 bases from V and 2 from J, leaving 12 bases between them. DNA of the CDR3: TGTGCCAGCAACGTCGGACTCACCTACGAGCAGTACTTC. It is translated as CASNVGLTYEQYF.

About this clone: Other DNA sequences in the same sample also yield this CDR3. The V call is TRBV5-1, the J call TRBJ2-7; a weak D match, TRBD2 (5 bases). Germline V gives CDR1 SGHRS, CDR2 YFSETQ. V was cut by 0 bases and J by 2 bases, with 9 bases left in between. The length of the CDR3 is 14 residues. CDR3: CASSLGGPTYEQYF. CDR3 in DNA: TGCGCCAGCAGCTTGGGAGGGCCTACCTACGAGCAGTACTTC.

The chain links TRBV28 to TRBJ2-6; no reliable D call. CDR1 and CDR2 from the germline V gene are MDHEN and SYDVKM. V lost 2 bases and J lost 0, with 5 bases in between. This CDR3 has 15 amino acids. The CDR3 coding sequence is TGTGCCAGCAGTTTACCTCGCTCTGGGGCCAACGTCCTGACTTTC. Amino acids: CASSLPRSGANVLTF.

This clone came up a few times. The chain employs TRBV27 and TRBJ2-2; no definite D call. Per germline, CDR1 MNHEY and CDR2 SMNVEV (reference sequence). The CDR3 has 14 amino acids. Between the trimmed V and J ends, which lost 6 bases and 3 bases, there was a span of 11 bases. The CDR3 loop is CASRSLMYTGELFF. The CDR3 coding sequence is TGTGCCAGCAGAAGCCTAATGTACACCGGGGAGCTGTTTTTT.

The chain couples TRBV7-5 to TRBJ2-1; the DNA was not compared with TRBD2, the D call given in the table. TRBV7-5 is a recognized pseudogene. The CDR3 extends over 20 amino acids. DNA for the CDR3: TGTGTCAGAAGCTCGTCTAGGCGACTAGCGGGAGGGCCGGGATACAATGAGCAGTTCTTC. As protein: CVRSSSRRLAGGPGYNEQFF.

V and J are TRBV10-2 and TRBJ2-2; D gene unclear. The V end was cut by 4 bases, the J end by 0 bases, with 3 bases between. Germline V CDR1 and CDR2: WSHSY, SAAADI. The CDR3 has 13 residues. Here the CDR3 DNA reads TGCGCCAGCAGTGGAGCGAACACCGGGGAGCTGTTTTTT. Residues: CASSGANTGELFF.

The chain links TRBV5-1 to TRBJ2-7; the match to TRBD1 covers 9 bases. This CDR3 spans 15 amino acids. Germline V lookup: CDR1 SGHRS, CDR2 YFSETQ. J was trimmed by 0 bases and V by 3 bases; bases with no gene match: 4. The CDR3 reads CASSSGQGPSYEQYF. CDR3 nucleotides: TGCGCCAGCAGCTCGGGACAGGGCCCCTCCTACGAGCAGTACTTC.

The J gene is TRBJ1-3, the V gene TRBV2; 7 bases agree with TRBD1. The CDR3 consists of 15 residues. J was trimmed by 0 bases and V by 6 bases; bases with no gene match: 5. Per the germline V gene, CDR1 is SNHLY and CDR2 is FYNNEI. DNA of the CDR3: TGTGCCAGCAGCGACAGGGCCCGCTCTGGAAACACCATATATTTT. This encodes CASSDRARSGNTIYF.

The chain carries TRBV6-5 and TRBJ2-7, with 7 bases aligning to TRBD2. With 7 bases clipped from V and 3 bases from J, the junction kept 6 bases outside the gene matches. Germline assignment: CDR1 MNHEY and CDR2 SVGAGI. This CDR3 region has 13 residues. Here the CDR3 reads CASKSSGFYEQYF. The CDR3 DNA reads as TGTGCCAGCAAGTCTAGCGGTTTCTACGAGCAGTACTTC.

The chain is built from TRBV11-2 and TRBJ2-5, with 9 nucleotides matching TRBD2. The trim removed 1 base at V and 2 bases at J, leaving 8 bases unmatched. The CDR3 covers 17 residues. Germline V gives CDR1 SGHAT, CDR2 FQNNGV. CDR3 coding DNA: TGTGCCAGCAGCTTAGTCCCAACTAGCGGGTCTCAAGAGACCCAGTACTTC. Translation gives CASSLVPTSGSQETQYF.

This clone was seen a handful of times. The chain couples TRBV30 to TRBJ1-1; D is perhaps TRBD1 (6 bases). V gave up 1 base and J gave up 0 bases, with 15 bases separating them. Germline assignment: CDR1 GTSNPN and CDR2 SVGIG (reference sequence). The CDR3 runs 16 residues. For the CDR3, the DNA is TGTGCCTGGAGTGCTAGGGCAGGGGATATGAACACTGAAGCTTTCTTT. Amino acid sequence: CAWSARAGDMNTEAFF.